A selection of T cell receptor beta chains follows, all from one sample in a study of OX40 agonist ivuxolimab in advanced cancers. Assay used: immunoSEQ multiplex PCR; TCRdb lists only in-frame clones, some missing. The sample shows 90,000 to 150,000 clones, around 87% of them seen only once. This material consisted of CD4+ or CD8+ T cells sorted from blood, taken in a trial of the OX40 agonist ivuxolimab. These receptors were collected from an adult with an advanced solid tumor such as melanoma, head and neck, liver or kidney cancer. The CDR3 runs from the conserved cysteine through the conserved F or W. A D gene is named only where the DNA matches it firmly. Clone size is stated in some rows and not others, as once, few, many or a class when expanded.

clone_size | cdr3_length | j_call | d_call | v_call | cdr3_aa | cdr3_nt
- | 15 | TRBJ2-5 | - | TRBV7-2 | CASSLGRGAIKTQYF | TGTGCCAGCAGCCTGGGGAGGGGGGCTATAAAGACCCAGTACTTC
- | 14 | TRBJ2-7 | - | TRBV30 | CAWRRKPNIYEQYF | TGTGCCTGGAGGAGAAAGCCCAATATCTACGAGCAGTACTTC
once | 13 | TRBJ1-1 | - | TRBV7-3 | CASSLIEGTEAFF | TGTGCCAGCAGCTTAATAGAGGGAACTGAAGCTTTCTTT
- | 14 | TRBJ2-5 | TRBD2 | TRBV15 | CATSRDRGEETQYF | TGTGCCACCAGCAGAGATCGGGGGGAGGAGACCCAGTACTTC
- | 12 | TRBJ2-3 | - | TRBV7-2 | CASSLYTDTQYF | TGTGCCAGCAGCTTGTACACAGATACGCAGTATTTT
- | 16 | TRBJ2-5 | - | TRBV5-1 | CASSLEGLGYQETQYF | TGCGCCAGCAGCCTGGAGGGGTTGGGGTACCAAGAGACCCAGTACTTC
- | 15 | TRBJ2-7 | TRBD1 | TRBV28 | CASSSGTGPSYEQYF | TGTGCCAGCAGTTCAGGGACAGGACCCTCCTACGAGCAGTACTTC
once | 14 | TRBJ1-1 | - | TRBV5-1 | CASSPGTVNTEAFF | TGCGCCAGCAGCCCAGGGACGGTGAACACTGAAGCTTTCTTT
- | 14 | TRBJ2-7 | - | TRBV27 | CASSFGQGPPEQYF | TGTGCCAGCAGTTTTGGGCAGGGGCCACCCGAGCAGTACTTC
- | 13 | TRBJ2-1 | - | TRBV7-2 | CASSDRRGGEQFF | TGTGCCAGCAGCGACCGCAGGGGAGGTGAGCAGTTCTTC
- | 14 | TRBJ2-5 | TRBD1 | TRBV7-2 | CASSLGQGAETQYF | TGTGCCAGCAGCTTAGGACAGGGCGCGGAGACCCAGTACTTC
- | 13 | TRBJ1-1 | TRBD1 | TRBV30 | CAWGDRKRVEAFF | TGTGCCTGGGGGGACAGGAAAAGAGTCGAAGCTTTCTTT
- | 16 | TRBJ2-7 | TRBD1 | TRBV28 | CASRSRDRGLRYEQYF | TGTGCCAGCAGGTCCCGGGACAGGGGGCTCCGCTACGAGCAGTACTTC
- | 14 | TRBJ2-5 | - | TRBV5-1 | CASSLGTPERTQYF | TGCGCCAGCAGCTTGGGAACCCCCGAACGGACCCAGTACTTC
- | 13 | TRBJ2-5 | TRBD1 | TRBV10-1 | CASSELTGSTQYF | TGCGCCAGCAGTGAGTTGACAGGGTCTACCCAGTACTTC
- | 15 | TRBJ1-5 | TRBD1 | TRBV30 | CAWSVPGQGVQPQHF | TGTGCCTGGAGTGTACCGGGACAGGGAGTTCAGCCCCAGCATTTT
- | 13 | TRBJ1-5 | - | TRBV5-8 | CASSRIEQKPQHF | TGTGCCAGCAGCCGAATCGAACAGAAGCCCCAGCATTTT
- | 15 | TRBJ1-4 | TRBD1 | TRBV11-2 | CASSLEGTAGEKLFF | TGTGCCAGCAGCTTAGAAGGGACAGCTGGAGAAAAACTGTTTTTT
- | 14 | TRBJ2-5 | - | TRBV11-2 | CASSLERVRETQYF | TGTGCCAGCAGTTTAGAACGGGTTCGCGAGACCCAGTACTTC
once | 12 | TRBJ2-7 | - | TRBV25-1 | CATQEQAGEQYF | TGTGCCACCCAGGAACAGGCCGGGGAGCAGTACTTC
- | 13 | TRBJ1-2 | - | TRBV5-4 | CASSRNRAYGYTF | TGTGCCAGCAGCCGAAACAGAGCCTATGGCTACACCTTC
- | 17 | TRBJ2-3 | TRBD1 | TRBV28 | CASSSPGGTGVPDTQYF | TGTGCCAGCAGTTCACCAGGGGGGACAGGGGTGCCAGATACGCAGTATTTT
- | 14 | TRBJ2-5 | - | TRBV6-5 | CASSYDRGQETQYF | TGTGCCAGCAGTTACGACAGAGGGCAAGAGACCCAGTACTTC
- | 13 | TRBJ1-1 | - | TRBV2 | CASRGEVNTEAFF | TGTGCCAGCCGAGGGGAAGTTAACACTGAAGCTTTCTTT
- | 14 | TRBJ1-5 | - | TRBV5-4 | CASSLKGANQPQHF | TGTGCCAGCAGCTTGAAAGGGGCAAATCAGCCCCAGCATTTT
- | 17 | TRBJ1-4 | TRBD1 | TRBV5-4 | CASSPGQGAVDNEKLFF | TGTGCCAGCAGCCCGGGACAGGGGGCTGTGGATAATGAAAAACTGTTTTTT
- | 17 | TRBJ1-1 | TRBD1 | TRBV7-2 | CASSLSPGQSRNTEAFF | TGTGCCAGCAGCTTGTCACCGGGACAGAGTAGGAACACTGAAGCTTTCTTT
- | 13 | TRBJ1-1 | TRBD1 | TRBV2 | CASKGQGNTEAFF | TGTGCCAGCAAGGGACAGGGTAACACTGAAGCTTTCTTT
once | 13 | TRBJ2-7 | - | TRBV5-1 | CASSFLQAYEQYF | TGCGCCAGCAGCTTCCTTCAGGCCTACGAGCAGTACTTC